This T cell receptor (beta chain) was recovered during a study of T-cell memory formation after mild COVID-19. Study overall: Clusters were largely donor specific.

On this clonotype itself: The antigen is not known.

Amplification by 5'RACE using constant-segment primers produced TCR alpha and TCR beta cDNA libraries that carried sample barcodes and UMIs. TCRdb fed the 5' RACE reads into MiXCR, producing one record per CDR3 protein. The data contain 150,000 to 200,000 distinct CDR3 sequences, 11% of them singletons. Notes on the study in general: Clones shrinking between day 15 and 85 showed a balanced CD4/CD8 split, and those that grew later tilted toward CD4+. Memory from before infection featured some responding clones, which suggests cross-reactive memory joined.

The clonotype originates from a man aged 18 to 35 who had mild COVID-19 (a few samples of this study predate the infection). Cell type and time point are not known. Sequencing used PBMCs or a T cell subset sorted from them (not recorded which).

The CDR3 is CASSFQIWYGYTF. The CDR3 DNA follows: TGTGCCAGCAGTTTCCAGATCTGGTATGGCTACACCTTC. The chain recombines TRBV12-3 or TRBV12-4 with TRBJ1-2; D is ambiguous. Trimming took 3 bases from V and 5 from J, leaving 10 bases between them. CDR3 length: 13 residues.